This TCR beta chain appears in the sequencing data of a study of shared clonotypes between healthy human individuals. Libraries were prepared by immunoSEQ multiplex PCR; TCRdb keeps only in-frame clonotypes and omits some of them. This repertoire shows a few hundred thousand clones, about 96% found once; its top ten account for 0.057%. CDR1 is DFQATT, CDR2 SNEGSKA, per germline (reference sequence). Trimming shortened V by 2 bases and J by 6 bases, and 8 bases separated the two germline ends. The CDR3 consists of 11 residues. The receptor's source is a woman in her 30s in good health. The chain links TRBV20-1 to TRBJ2-7; no definite D call. Sequencing input: naive CD4+ T cells sorted from blood. The subset: CD45RA+ positively selected. The CDR3 DNA reads as TGCAGTGCTAGACCGGCTCCCGAGCAGTACTTC. This translates into CSARPAPEQYF.